The source of this TCR beta chain is a study of OX40 agonist ivuxolimab in advanced cancers. Study context: The diagnoses of dose-escalation patients were hepatocellular carcinoma, melanoma, renal cell or head and neck cancer. Prior anti-PD-1, anti-PD-L1 or anti-CTLA-4 therapy was allowed; approximately 40% had some. General study results and limits: CD8+ T cells (on average) carried more expanded clones than CD4+ T cells. Clones of CD4+ and CD8+ blood T cells grew by week 6 at doses of 0.1 to 3.0 mg/kg.

Germline assignment: CDR1 MNHEY and CDR2 SVGAGI. Trimming at V came to 6 bases and at J to 8 bases, leaving 11 bases not matched to a gene. The length of the CDR3 is 14 residues. As to this clone: Its target is unknown.

Assay: immunoSEQ multiplex PCR; the TCRdb copy retains only in-frame clones and omits some. Here the sample spans 98,000 or so clones, about nine tenths being singletons. This TCR was sampled from an adult with an advanced solid tumor such as melanoma, head and neck, liver or kidney cancer. Sequenced here: CD4+ or CD8+ T cells sorted from blood, sampled in a trial of the OX40 agonist ivuxolimab. J is TRBJ1-2 and V is TRBV6-5; TRBD1 matches at 8 bases. This chain's CDR3 is CASSFQQGVWGYTF. In nucleotides, the CDR3 is TGTGCCAGCAGCTTCCAACAGGGGGTTTGGGGCTACACCTTC.